This TCR beta chain was recovered during a study of T cell changes during pregnancy in multiple sclerosis. TCRdb's copy holds only in-frame clones and misses some; the assay was immunoSEQ multiplex PCR. The repertoire holds around 34,000 clones, with about 94% as singletons. This clone was detected once. The CDR3 consists of 15 residues. V lost 6 bases, J lost 8 bases, and 12 bases stayed unmatched. CDR1 KGHSH and CDR2 LQKENI come from the germline V gene. This rearrangement joins TRBV18 to TRBJ1-4; 7 bases fit TRBD1. This clonotype was obtained from a female donor with multiple sclerosis, enrolled in a pregnancy study. Source: CD4+ T cells from peripheral blood mononuclear cells, taken in the second trimester of pregnancy. CDR3 sequence reads: CASSRGSGGNEKLFF. The CDR3 coding sequence is TGTGCCAGCTCCCGTGGCTCAGGGGGTAACGAAAAACTGTTTTTT.